This TCR beta chain emerged from a study of molecular identifiers for immune sequencing clone quantification. The table lists this clonotype with many counts. Between the trimmed V and J ends, which lost 2 bases and 3 bases, there was a span of 14 bases. CDR3 length equals 16 residues. TCRdb reanalysed the PCR reads using MiXCR and keeps one entry per CDR3 protein. The sample lists 70,000 to 95,000 distinct CDR3 sequences; under 20% were seen once. The source material was naive CD8+ T cells from blood, with Jurkat cell RNA spiked in. Subset in this sample: FACS-sorted CD8+CD4-CCR7+CD45RA+ naive T cells. The rearrangement joins TRBV12-3 or TRBV12-4 to TRBJ2-4; a possible D gene is TRBD2 (7 bases). The sequence was collected from a human donor in good health. Some libraries in this study had Jurkat cell RNA spiked in. CDR3: CASSLWGGAVKNIQYF. CDR3 coding DNA: TGTGCCAGCAGTTTATGGGGGGGGGCCGTCAAAAACATTCAGTACTTC.